This T cell receptor (beta chain) is from a study of beta chain features in type 1 diabetes. Broader study findings: People with Type 1 diabetes carried modestly yet significantly shorter TCRB CDR3s in all four CD4+ subsets. Researchers reported that naive, central memory and Treg TCRB repertoires appeared more similar in patients than in healthy donors.

The study reverse transcribed the entire isolated RNA, so it sequenced expressed TCRB transcripts. Method: immunoSEQ multiplex PCR; TCRdb's copy keeps in-frame clones and lacks some. The sample consists of over 600,000 clones, roughly 12% of them appearing once. The V gene end was trimmed by 5 bases and the J gene end by 9 bases; junction bases not matched to a gene: 5. Germline CDR1 reads GTSNPN; CDR2 reads SVGIG (reference sequence). The CDR3 spans 12 residues. In regard to this clone: The antigen is undetermined.

The sequenced sample consisted of naive CD4+ T cells from blood. This sequence joins TRBV30 and TRBJ2-4; 9 bases map to TRBD1. The sequence was collected from a man aged 30 to 39 with type 1 diabetes. The CDR3 is CAWGGQGGIQYF. In DNA, the CDR3 is TGTGCCTGGGGGGGACAGGGAGGCATTCAGTACTTC.